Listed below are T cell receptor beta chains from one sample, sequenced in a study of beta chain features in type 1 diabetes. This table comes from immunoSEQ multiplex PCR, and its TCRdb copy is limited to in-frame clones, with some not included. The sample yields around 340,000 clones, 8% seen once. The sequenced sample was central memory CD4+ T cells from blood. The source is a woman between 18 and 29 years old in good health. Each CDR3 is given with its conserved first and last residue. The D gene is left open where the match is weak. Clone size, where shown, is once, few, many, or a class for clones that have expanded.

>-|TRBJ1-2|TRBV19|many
CASSRDNYGYTF
TGTGCCAGTAGCCGGGACAACTATGGCTACACCTTC
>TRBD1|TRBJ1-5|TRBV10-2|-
CASAGQAIDQPQHF
TGCGCCAGCGCGGGACAGGCGATCGATCAGCCCCAGCATTTT
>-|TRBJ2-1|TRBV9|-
CASSVSPSYNEQFF
TGTGCCAGCAGCGTTTCACCCTCCTACAATGAGCAGTTCTTC
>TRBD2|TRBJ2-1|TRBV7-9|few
CASSLSYLAGEDEQFF
TGTGCCAGCAGCTTATCCTACCTAGCGGGAGAAGATGAGCAGTTCTTC
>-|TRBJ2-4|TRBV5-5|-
CASSSGAAWNIQYF
TGTGCCTCTAGTTCGGGGGCTGCTTGGAACATTCAGTACTTC
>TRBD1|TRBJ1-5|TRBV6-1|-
CASSEEKDRGNQPQHF
TGTGCCAGCAGCGAAGAAAAGGACAGGGGGAATCAGCCCCAGCATTTT
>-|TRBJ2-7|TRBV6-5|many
CASGINYEQYF
TGTGCCAGCGGCATAAACTACGAGCAGTACTTC
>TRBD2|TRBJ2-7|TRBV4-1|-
CASSHETSGRGYEQYF
TGCGCCAGCAGCCATGAAACTAGCGGGAGGGGGTACGAGCAGTACTTC
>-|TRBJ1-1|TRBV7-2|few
CASSLGFRNMNTEAFF
TGTGCCAGCAGCTTAGGTTTCAGGAACATGAACACTGAAGCTTTCTTT
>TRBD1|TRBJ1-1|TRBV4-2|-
CASSQDRTGRTEAFF
TGTGCCAGCAGCCAAGATCGGACAGGGCGGACTGAAGCTTTCTTT
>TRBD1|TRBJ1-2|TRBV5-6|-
CASSFGQEHYGYTF
TGTGCCAGCAGCTTCGGACAGGAGCACTATGGCTACACCTTC
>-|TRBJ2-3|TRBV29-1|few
CSVEEIGATDTQYF
TGCAGCGTTGAAGAAATCGGGGCCACAGATACGCAGTATTTT
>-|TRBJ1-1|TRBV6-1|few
CASSLTTGENTEAFF
TGTGCCAGCAGTTTAACGACAGGTGAGAACACTGAAGCTTTCTTT
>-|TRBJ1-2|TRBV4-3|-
CASSQELVKGFTVYGYTF
TGCGCCAGCAGCCAGGAATTAGTGAAGGGGTTTACCGTCTATGGCTACACCTTC
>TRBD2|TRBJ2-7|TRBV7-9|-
CASSLPGLAGGEQYF
TGTGCCAGCAGCTTACCGGGACTAGCGGGAGGCGAGCAGTACTTC
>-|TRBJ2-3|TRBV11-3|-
CASSSLWGETQYF
TGTGCCAGCAGCTCGTTGTGGGGGGAGACGCAGTATTTT
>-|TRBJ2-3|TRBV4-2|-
CASTSVALGTDTQYF
TGTGCCAGCACATCAGTAGCGTTGGGCACAGATACGCAGTATTTT
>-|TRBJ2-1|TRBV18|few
CASSHGTGNNEQFF
TGTGCCAGCTCACACGGGACTGGAAACAATGAGCAGTTCTTC
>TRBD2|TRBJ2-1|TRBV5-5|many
CASSRTSGSPYNEQFF
TGTGCCAGCAGCCGGACTAGCGGGAGTCCCTACAATGAGCAGTTCTTC
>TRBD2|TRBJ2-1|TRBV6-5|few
CASSYSRTSGLGEQFF
TGTGCCAGCAGTTACTCGAGGACTAGCGGGTTGGGTGAGCAGTTCTTC
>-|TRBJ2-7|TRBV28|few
CASSSPGTGLYEQYF
TGTGCCAGCAGTTCCCCCGGGACGGGGCTGTACGAGCAGTACTTC
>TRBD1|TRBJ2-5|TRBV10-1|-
CASSRQGQETQYF
TGCGCCAGCAGTCGACAGGGACAAGAGACCCAGTACTTC
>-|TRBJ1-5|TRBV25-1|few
CASSDIQANQPQHF
TGTGCCAGCAGTGACATACAGGCTAATCAGCCCCAGCATTTT
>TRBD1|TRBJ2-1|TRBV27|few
CASSFGQGVYNEQFF
TGTGCCAGCAGTTTCGGACAGGGAGTGTACAATGAGCAGTTCTTC
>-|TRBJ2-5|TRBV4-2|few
CASSQGKRSGQETQYF
TGTGCCAGCAGCCAAGGGAAGCGGTCAGGCCAAGAGACCCAGTACTTC
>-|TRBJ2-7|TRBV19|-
CASSIRQEGEQYF
TGTGCCAGTAGTATAAGACAGGAGGGAGAGCAGTACTTC
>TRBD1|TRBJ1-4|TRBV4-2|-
CASSQGRGSEKLFF
TGTGCCAGCAGCCAAGGCAGGGGGAGTGAAAAACTGTTTTTT
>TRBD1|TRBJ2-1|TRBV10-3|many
CATRGWDSYNEQFF
TGTGCCACTCGAGGTTGGGACAGCTACAATGAGCAGTTCTTC
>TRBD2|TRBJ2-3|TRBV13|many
CASSRTKSTSGSTDTQYF
TGTGCCAGCAGCCGGACCAAAAGCACTAGCGGTAGCACAGATACGCAGTATTTT
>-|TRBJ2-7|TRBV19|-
CASSISARSYEQYF
TGTGCCAGTAGTATTAGCGCCCGGTCCTACGAGCAGTACTTC
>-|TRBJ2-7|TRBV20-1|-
CSARVVYEQYF
TGCAGTGCTAGAGTAGTTTACGAGCAGTACTTC
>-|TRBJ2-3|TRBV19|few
CASSVRLAADTQYF
TGTGCCAGTAGTGTAAGGTTGGCCGCAGATACGCAGTATTTT
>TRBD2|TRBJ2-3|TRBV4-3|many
CASSHRRTSGIADTQYF
TGCGCCAGCAGCCATCGGCGGACTAGCGGGATAGCAGATACGCAGTATTTT
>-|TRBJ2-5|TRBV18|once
CASSQQGLGQETQYF
TGTGCCAGCTCCCAACAGGGACTGGGCCAAGAGACCCAGTACTTC
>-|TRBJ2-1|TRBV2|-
CASSEDSSVSYNEQFF
TGTGCCAGCAGTGAAGATTCCAGTGTGTCCTACAATGAGCAGTTCTTC
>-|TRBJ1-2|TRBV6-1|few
CASSELGLYGYTF
TGTGCCAGCAGTGAATTAGGGCTCTATGGCTACACCTTC
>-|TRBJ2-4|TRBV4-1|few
CASSQIQEPLAKNIQYF
TGCGCCAGCAGCCAGATACAGGAGCCCCTAGCCAAAAACATTCAGTACTTC
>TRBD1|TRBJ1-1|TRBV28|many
CASSFFSGGTEAFF
TGTGCCAGCAGTTTTTTTTCAGGGGGCACTGAAGCTTTCTTT
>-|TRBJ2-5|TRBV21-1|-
CASSKEFCRETQYF
TGTGCCAGCAGCAAAGAATTCTGTCGGGAGACCCAGTACTTC
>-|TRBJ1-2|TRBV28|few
CASSSFYGYTF
TGTGCCAGCAGTTCCTTCTATGGCTACACCTTC
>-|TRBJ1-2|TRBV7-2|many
CASSADADGYGYTF
TGTGCCAGCAGCGCGGACGCGGACGGCTATGGCTACACCTTC
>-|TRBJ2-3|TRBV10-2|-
CASTGWGFTDTQYF
TGCGCCAGCACGGGGTGGGGTTTCACAGATACGCAGTATTTT
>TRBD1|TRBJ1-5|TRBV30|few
CAWTLQGALVQPQHF
TGTGCCTGGACCTTACAGGGGGCGTTGGTTCAGCCCCAGCATTTT
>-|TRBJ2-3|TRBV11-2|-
CASSLAPYTDTQYF
TGTGCCAGCAGCTTAGCCCCCTACACAGATACGCAGTATTTT
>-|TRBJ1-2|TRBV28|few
CASSSYPGYTF
TGTGCCAGCAGTTCCTATCCTGGCTACACCTTC
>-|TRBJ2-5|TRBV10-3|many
CAIRQGPGETQYF
TGTGCCATCAGACAGGGACCTGGAGAGACCCAGTACTTC
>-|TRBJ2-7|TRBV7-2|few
CASTHKTTGTYEQYF
TGTGCCAGCACCCATAAAACGACCGGCACCTACGAGCAGTACTTC
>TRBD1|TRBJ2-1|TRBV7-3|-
CASSLGTGGSGEQFF
TGTGCCAGCAGCTTAGGGACAGGGGGCAGCGGTGAGCAGTTCTTC
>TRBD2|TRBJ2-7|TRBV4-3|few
CASSQEWRGSYEQYF
TGCGCCAGCAGCCAAGAGTGGCGCGGGAGCTACGAGCAGTACTTC
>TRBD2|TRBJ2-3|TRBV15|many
CATSRDPSGGTDTQYF
TGTGCCACCAGCAGAGATCCTAGCGGCGGTACAGATACGCAGTATTTT
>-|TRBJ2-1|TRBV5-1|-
CASSLRSGPKGNNEQFF
TGCGCCAGCAGCTTGAGGAGTGGGCCCAAGGGGAACAATGAGCAGTTCTTC
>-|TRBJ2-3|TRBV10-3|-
CAISEGAASGTDTQYF
TGTGCCATCAGTGAGGGGGCAGCCTCCGGCACAGATACGCAGTATTTT
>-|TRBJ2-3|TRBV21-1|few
CASSPARTPSGDTQYF
TGTGCCAGCAGCCCGGCCCGGACTCCCTCCGGAGATACGCAGTATTTT
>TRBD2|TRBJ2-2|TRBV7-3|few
CASTPRERERTNTGELFF
TGTGCCAGCACCCCTCGGGAGCGGGAACGGACGAACACCGGGGAGCTGTTTTTT
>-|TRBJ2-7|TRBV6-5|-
CASSYARDSYEQYF
TGTGCCAGCAGTTATGCCCGGGACTCCTACGAGCAGTACTTC